The 30 T cell receptor beta chains reported below all come from one sample, sequenced in a study of blood T cell repertoires in COVID-19. Assay: immunoSEQ multiplex PCR; the TCRdb copy retains only in-frame clones and omits some. The sample has roughly 290,000 clones, about 82% seen once; the top ten hold 4% to 5%. The sample taken for sequencing was peripheral blood. The receptors were sampled from a woman between 45 and 60 years old with active or convalescent COVID-19.

The chain uses TRBV6-5 and TRBJ1-5; possible D gene TRBD1, 6 bases. CDR1 is MNHEY and CDR2 is SVGAGI in the germline V gene. The V end lost 0 bases, the J end lost 7 bases, and 7 bases lay between the germline ends. The CDR3 has 13 residues. CDR3: CASSYSRGQPQHF. The DNA for the CDR3 is TGTGCCAGCAGTTACTCCAGGGGCCAGCCCCAGCATTTT.

CDR3 residues: CASSQEQGALAEAFF. CDR3 nucleotides: TGCGCCAGCAGCCAAGAACAGGGGGCCTTGGCTGAAGCTTTCTTT. The chain has TRBV4-1 and TRBJ1-1; 9 bases are a match to TRBD1. CDR1 and CDR2 (germline): MGHRA, YSYEKL. The CDR3 is made up of 15 amino acids. V gave up 0 bases and J gave up 6 bases; unmatched junction bases: 5.

This chain links TRBV5-1 with TRBJ2-4, with 7 positions matching TRBD2. This CDR3 is 13 amino acids long. Germline CDR1 and CDR2: SGHRS and YFSETQ. With 4 bases clipped from V and 10 bases from J, the junction kept 8 bases outside the gene matches. CDR3 DNA sequence: TGCGCCAGCAGCCTGGGGACGGGGGGTATTCAGTACTTC. Translation gives CASSLGTGGIQYF.

The chain joins TRBV10-3 to TRBJ2-1; TRBD2 might be the D (6 bases). CDR1 and CDR2 from the germline V gene are ENHRY and SYGVKD. This CDR3 is built from 16 residues. The V end was cut by 6 bases, the J end by 4 bases, with 19 bases between. The CDR3 DNA sequence: TGTGCCATCAGACAATCGAATGCGGGACTGTACAATGAGCAGTTCTTC. This translates into CAIRQSNAGLYNEQFF.

V is TRBV5-1 and J is TRBJ2-1, with D possibly TRBD2 on 5 matching bases. The CDR3 runs to 14 residues. V shed 0 bases and J shed 8 bases, with 12 bases lying between them. CDR1 is SGHRS and CDR2 is YFSETQ in the germline V gene. The CDR3, as DNA: TGCGCCAGCAGCTTGGTCGGTGAGGGTCATGAGCAGTTCTTC. It codes for CASSLVGEGHEQFF.

This chain links TRBV28 with TRBJ1-1; D not certain. V lost 8 bases to trimming and J lost 3 bases, with 10 bases between them. In germline, CDR1 is MDHEN, CDR2 SYDVKM. The CDR3 runs to 12 residues. CDR3 sequence: CASGELDTEAFF. DNA of the CDR3: TGTGCCAGCGGTGAGTTAGACACTGAAGCTTTCTTT.

In this sample, this clone turned up once. The CDR3 is CASSKSGGYGYTF. The DNA for the CDR3 is TGTGCCAGCAGCAAAAGCGGGGGCTATGGCTACACCTTC. This chain connects TRBV7-9 to TRBJ1-2; TRBD1 is a possible D gene (5 bases). V lost 5 bases, J lost 4 bases, and 11 bases lay in between. CDR1 SEHNR and CDR2 FQNEAQ come from the germline V gene (reference sequence). The CDR3 loop spans 13 amino acids.

This sequence joins TRBV7-2 and TRBJ1-2; D is uncertain. V was pared by 1 base and J by 8 bases, with 14 bases between. There are 14 residues in the CDR3. Germline CDR1 reads SGHTA; CDR2 reads FQGNSA. CDR3 sequence reads: CASSLEIFSGGYTF. The DNA of the CDR3 is TGTGCCAGCAGCTTAGAGATCTTCTCCGGGGGCTACACCTTC.

This chain uses TRBV10-1 with TRBJ1-1; possibly TRBD1 for D (5 bases). V lost 4 bases and J lost 3, with 9 bases in between. The CDR3 consists of 13 residues. Germline V gives CDR1 WNHNN, CDR2 SYGVQD (reference sequence). CDR3 loop: CASSGQGYTEAFF. CDR3 coding DNA: TGCGCCAGCAGTGGTCAGGGTTACACTGAAGCTTTCTTT.

The V gene is TRBV3-1 (or the pseudogene TRBV3-2), the J gene TRBJ2-7; no definite D call. The CDR3 spans 13 residues. Trimming stripped 4 bases from V and 5 bases from J, with 12 bases between. In germline, CDR1 is LGHDT, CDR2 YNNKEL (reference sequence). The CDR3 here is CASSPSRSNEQYF. For the CDR3, the DNA is TGTGCCAGCAGCCCGTCGAGGAGCAACGAGCAGTACTTC.

J is TRBJ2-3 and V is TRBV5-1; 14 bases fit TRBD2. After removal of 4 bases from V and 2 bases from J, the junction contained 9 bases not matched to a gene. The CDR3 totals 18 residues. CDR1 is SGHRS and CDR2 is YFSETQ in the germline V gene. As DNA, the CDR3 is TGCGCCAGCAGCCCAGGACTAGCGGGAGGTGGGCTCACAGATACGCAGTATTTT. Protein: CASSPGLAGGGLTDTQYF. Complete variable domain (other parts from reference TRBV5-1 and TRBJ2-3): KAGVTQTPRYLIKTRGQQVTLSCSPISGHRSVSWYQQTPGQGLQFLFEYFSETQRNKGNFPGRFSGRQFSNSRSEMNVSTLELGDSALYLCASSPGLAGGGLTDTQYFGPGTRLTVL.

The chain recombines TRBV6-6 with TRBJ1-1; 9 bases match TRBD1. CDR1 is MNHNY and CDR2 is SVGAGI in the germline V gene (reference sequence). The CDR3 contains 16 residues. V was clipped by 4 bases and J by 5 bases; unmatched bases: 11. The CDR3 nucleotides are TGTGCCAGCAGTTTGGAAACAGGGGGCTCTTTTACTGAAGCTTTCTTT. Translated: CASSLETGGSFTEAFF.

V usage is TRBV5-1 and J usage is TRBJ1-2; tentative D call: TRBD1 (5 bases). Germline lookup yields CDR1 SGHRS and CDR2 YFSETQ. The CDR3 has 13 amino acids. V was pared by 5 bases and J by 1 base, with 9 bases between. CDR3 DNA sequence: TGCGCCAGCAGTCAGGGTTTTAACTATGGCTACACCTTC. It yields the protein CASSQGFNYGYTF.

This chain connects TRBV19 to TRBJ1-4, with D possibly TRBD1 on 5 matching bases. This CDR3 is 13 amino acids long. Trimming took off 3 bases at V and 7 bases at J, with 9 bases between the two ends. Germline V gene lookup returns CDR1 LNHDA and CDR2 SQIVND (reference sequence). The CDR3 sequence is CASSMSGFEKLFF. The CDR3 DNA is TGTGCCAGTAGTATGTCAGGGTTTGAAAAACTGTTTTTT.

The chain joins TRBV11-2 to TRBJ2-7, with TRBD1 matching 8 bases. The CDR3 is 15 amino acids. Trimming took 5 bases from V and 0 from J; bases not matched to a gene: 6. Germline loops: CDR1 SGHAT, CDR2 FQNNGV. The CDR3 reads CASSTSRGPSYEQYF. The CDR3 DNA reads TGTGCCAGCAGCACGAGCAGGGGGCCCTCCTACGAGCAGTACTTC.

This clone was picked up a small number of times. The V gene is TRBV7-2, the J gene TRBJ2-5; a possible D gene is TRBD1 (5 bases). The CDR3 is made up of 15 amino acids. Germline V gene data show CDR1 as SGHTA and CDR2 as FQGNSA. Trimming pared 1 base from V and 6 bases from J, leaving 15 bases between. CDR3 amino acids: CASSLDGSQGKTQYF. The CDR3 DNA reads as TGTGCCAGCAGCTTAGATGGCTCTCAGGGCAAGACCCAGTACTTC.

The gene calls are TRBV19 and TRBJ1-2; TRBD1 agrees at 10 bases. The CDR3 length is 12 residues. The trim removed 9 bases at V and 8 bases at J, leaving 6 bases unmatched. The germline V gene encodes CDR1 LNHDA and CDR2 SQIVND (reference sequence). CDR3 bases: TGTGCCAGCACGGACAGGGGGAGAGGCTACACCTTC. Translating gives CASTDRGRGYTF.

The genes are TRBV5-1 and TRBJ2-7, with TRBD1 identical over 7 bases. CDR1 and CDR2 (germline): SGHRS, YFSETQ. V was pared by 4 bases and J by 0 bases, with 7 bases of the junction left unmatched. The CDR3 spans 15 residues. CDR3 sequence: CASSGTGASSYEQYF. CDR3 nucleotides: TGCGCCAGCAGCGGAACAGGGGCCAGCTCCTACGAGCAGTACTTC.

This chain joins TRBV5-4 and TRBJ1-2; TRBD1 matches at 8 bases. V lost 5 bases to trimming and J lost 3 bases; unmatched junction nucleotides: 9. Germline V gene lookup returns CDR1 SGHNT and CDR2 YYREEE (reference sequence). The CDR3 consists of 15 residues. CDR3 sequence reads: CASRTTGALYYGYTF. The CDR3 DNA is TGTGCCAGCAGGACGACAGGGGCTCTTTACTATGGCTACACCTTC.

V gene TRBV6-5 combines with J gene TRBJ1-5, with 10 bases aligning to TRBD1. J was trimmed by 4 bases and V by 5 bases; bases with no gene match: 2. Germline CDR1 reads MNHEY; CDR2 reads SVGAGI. The CDR3 covers 14 residues. The CDR3 DNA reads TGTGCCAGCAGTCCGGACAGGGGGAATCAGCCCCAGCATTTT. Translating gives CASSPDRGNQPQHF.

The gene calls are TRBV7-8 and TRBJ2-1, with 7 bases matching TRBD2. V lost 5 bases to trimming and J lost 2 bases; unmatched junction nucleotides: 6. The CDR3 has 15 residues. Looked up from germline, CDR1 is SGHVS and CDR2 is FQNEAQ. The CDR3 DNA is TGTGCCAGCAGCACCCTTGCGGGAGCCTACAATGAGCAGTTCTTC. This gives the protein CASSTLAGAYNEQFF.

V and J are TRBV2 and TRBJ1-2; the match to TRBD1 covers 9 bases. The trim removed 4 bases at V and 4 bases at J, leaving 4 bases unmatched. Germline loops: CDR1 SNHLY, CDR2 FYNNEI. The CDR3 spans 14 residues. CDR3 sequence (DNA): TGTGCCAGCAGTGGACAGGGGGGGATCTATGGCTACACCTTC. Translation gives CASSGQGGIYGYTF. The full variable domain, in which reference TRBV2 and TRBJ1-2 provide the parts outside the CDR3, is EPEVTQTPSHQVTQMGQEVILRCVPISNHLYFYWYRQILGQKVEFLVSFYNNEISEKSEIFDDQFSVERPDGSNFTLKIRSTKLEDSAMYFCASSGQGGIYGYTFGSGTRLTVV.

The rearrangement joins TRBV11-2 to TRBJ2-5; TRBD1 agrees at 9 bases. In germline, CDR1 is SGHAT, CDR2 FQNNGV. V lost 2 bases, J lost 1 base, and 11 bases stayed unmatched. The CDR3 length is 18 residues. CDR3 residues: CASSLFLTRDRAQETQYF. The CDR3 DNA reads as TGTGCCAGCAGCTTATTTTTAACCCGGGACAGGGCCCAAGAGACCCAGTACTTC.

The gene calls are TRBV27 and TRBJ1-2; the D gene is possibly TRBD1 (5 bases). V lost 6 bases and J lost 8, with 10 bases in between. The CDR3 spans 11 residues. In germline, CDR1 is MNHEY, CDR2 SMNVEV (reference sequence). CDR3 coding DNA: TGTGCCAGCAGCCCATGGGGCGGCTACACCTTC. This gives the protein CASSPWGGYTF.

V usage is TRBV6-5 and J usage is TRBJ1-2; TRBD1 matches at 9 bases. Germline CDR1 and CDR2: MNHEY and SVGAGI. With 5 bases clipped from V and 4 bases from J, the junction kept 8 bases outside the gene matches. This CDR3 spans 15 amino acids. The CDR3 protein is CASSRPGQGSYGYTF. The CDR3 DNA is TGTGCCAGCAGTCGACCGGGACAGGGAAGCTATGGCTACACCTTC.

The chain joins TRBV2 to TRBJ2-5; 9 bases map to TRBD2. This CDR3 contains 15 residues. Per the germline V gene, CDR1 is SNHLY and CDR2 is FYNNEI. The trim removed 1 base at V and 5 bases at J, leaving 5 bases unmatched. The CDR3: CASSEDSGSGETQYF. The DNA of the CDR3 is TGTGCCAGCAGTGAAGATAGCGGGAGTGGGGAGACCCAGTACTTC.

The chain is built from TRBV28 and TRBJ1-3; a weak D match, TRBD1 (6 bases). V gave up 5 bases and J gave up 0 bases, with 11 bases separating them. Germline V gene lookup returns CDR1 MDHEN and CDR2 SYDVKM. The CDR3 extends over 15 amino acids. CDR3 protein: CASSRGQPSGNTIYF. The CDR3 nucleotides are TGTGCCAGCAGTCGCGGACAGCCCTCTGGAAACACCATATATTTT.

The chain combines TRBV5-1 with TRBJ2-2; 8 bases are a match to TRBD2. J gave up 3 bases and V 3 bases, and 13 bases lay outside the gene matches. This CDR3 contains 18 residues. From germline, CDR1 is SGHRS and CDR2 YFSETQ. The CDR3 sequence is CASSSGTAGGAYTGELFF. In nucleotides, the CDR3 is TGCGCCAGCAGCTCCGGTACTGCGGGAGGAGCCTACACCGGGGAGCTGTTTTTT.

V is TRBV28 and J is TRBJ2-1; 13 nucleotides agree with TRBD2. Germline V gene data show CDR1 as MDHEN and CDR2 as SYDVKM. CDR3 length: 17 residues. The V and J ends lost 3 bases and 1 base, in that order; junction bases with no gene match: 3. The CDR3 nucleotides read TGTGCCAGCAGTTTTACTAGCGGGAGGGGTTCCTACAATGAGCAGTTCTTC. This codes for CASSFTSGRGSYNEQFF.

This clone was recorded only once. This chain uses TRBV5-1 with TRBJ2-1, with 7 nucleotides matching TRBD2. The junction had 5 bases not matched to a gene; V was cut back by 7 bases and J by 1 base. Germline assignment: CDR1 SGHRS and CDR2 YFSETQ. The CDR3 consists of 14 residues. The CDR3 region is CASGEGGSYNEQFF. DNA of the CDR3: TGCGCCAGCGGGGAGGGCGGTTCCTACAATGAGCAGTTCTTC.